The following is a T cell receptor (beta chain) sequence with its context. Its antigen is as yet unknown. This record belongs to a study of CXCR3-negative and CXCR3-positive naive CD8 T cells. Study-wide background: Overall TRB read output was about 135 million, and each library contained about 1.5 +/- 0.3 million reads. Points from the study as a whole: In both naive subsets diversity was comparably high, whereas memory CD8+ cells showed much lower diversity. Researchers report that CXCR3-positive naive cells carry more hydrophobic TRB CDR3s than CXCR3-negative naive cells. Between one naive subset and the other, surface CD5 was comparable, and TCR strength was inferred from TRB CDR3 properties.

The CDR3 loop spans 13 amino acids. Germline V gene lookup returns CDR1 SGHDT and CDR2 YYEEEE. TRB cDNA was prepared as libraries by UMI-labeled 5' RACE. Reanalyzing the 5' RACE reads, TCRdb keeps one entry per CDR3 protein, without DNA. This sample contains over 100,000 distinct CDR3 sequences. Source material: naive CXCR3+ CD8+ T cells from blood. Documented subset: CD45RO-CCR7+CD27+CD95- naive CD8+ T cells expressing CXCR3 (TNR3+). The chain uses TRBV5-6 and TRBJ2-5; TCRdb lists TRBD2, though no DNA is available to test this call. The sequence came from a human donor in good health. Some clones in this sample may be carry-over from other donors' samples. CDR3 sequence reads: CASIRGGRETQYF.